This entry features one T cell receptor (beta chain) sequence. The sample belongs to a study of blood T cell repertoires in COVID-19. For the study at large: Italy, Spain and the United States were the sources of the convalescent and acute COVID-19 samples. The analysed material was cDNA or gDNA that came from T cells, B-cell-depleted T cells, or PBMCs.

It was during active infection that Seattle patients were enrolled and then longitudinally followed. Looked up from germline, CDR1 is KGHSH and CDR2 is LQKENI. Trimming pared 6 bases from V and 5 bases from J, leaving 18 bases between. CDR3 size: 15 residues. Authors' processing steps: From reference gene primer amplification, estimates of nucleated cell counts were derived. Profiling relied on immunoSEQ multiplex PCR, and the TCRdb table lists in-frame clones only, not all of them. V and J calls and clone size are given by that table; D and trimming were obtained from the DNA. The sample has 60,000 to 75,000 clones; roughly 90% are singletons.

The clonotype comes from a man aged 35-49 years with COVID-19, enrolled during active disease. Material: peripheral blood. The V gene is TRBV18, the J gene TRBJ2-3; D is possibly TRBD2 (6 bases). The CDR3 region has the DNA TGTGCCAGCTCCCCCCGCGGCAGGGAGGAAGATACGCAGTATTTT. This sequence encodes CASSPRGREEDTQYF.